This TCR beta chain was identified in a study of blood T cell repertoires in COVID-19 (dated by TCRdb to 2018 to 2020). About the investigation overall: Samples covering the acute and convalescent phases of COVID-19 were provided by collaborators in the United States, Italy and Spain. The prospective study material was composed of cDNA or gDNA derived from T cells, B-cell-depleted T cells, or PBMCs. Deeply sampled blood TCRbeta repertoires from subjects exposed to, actively infected with, or recovered from COVID-19 were included in the dataset. The repertoires were made available in a free public database intended to serve as a resource for research on the immune response to SARS-CoV-2. The samples were drawn from two sources: the first 160 participants of the ongoing ImmuneRACE study, and approximately 1,300 subjects contributed by 6 global collaborators. The sample metadata nearly always contained a de-identified subject ID, COVID-19 status, age in years and sex. Where available, HLA class I and class II types were obtained from metadata supplied by the sample provider rather than from assay-based typing. General conclusions and limits of the study: Clinical and demographic metadata were provided uncurated, with the amount varying by source and participant.

As to this clone: This receptor's antigen is unknown. No base qualities exist here, and no much larger clone lies one base off it.

TCRbeta CDR3 regions were amplified from genomic DNA by means of the immunoSEQ Assay, a bias-controlled multiplex PCR. On the authors' methods: Nucleated cell counts per sample were estimated from amplification of reference gene primers within the assay. To quantify the absolute abundance of each unique TCRbeta CDR3 rearrangement, sequence reads were collapsed and filtered. Productive Simpson clonality was computed per sample as the square root of Simpson's diversity index over productive rearrangements. What TCRdb holds here is the immuneACCESS table cut down to in-frame rearrangements. Part of the clones is not present; checked against another copy, under half of the missing clones reflect an unresolved V gene, and the others are unexplained. V and J calls and clone size follow that table, whereas D and trimming were derived from the DNA. Across this sample there are fewer than 400,000 clones, with roughly nine tenths seen only once. Less than 4% of the sample is in the top ten clones.

The junction shows trimming of 2 bases on V and 6 bases on J, plus 16 bases between the germline ends. Taken from cysteine to phenylalanine, the CDR3 has 15 residues. Of the read, only the CDR3 DNA is kept; its 45 bases are in frame from base 1. From the germline V gene (reference sequence), CDR1 is SEHNR and CDR2 is FQNEAQ. Enrolling through a virtual design, the prospective study's participants ranged in age from roughly 18 to 90 years and lived across some 22 United States geographic areas. To assign participants to cohorts, the prospective study relied on clinical history that participants themselves reported in a screening survey and a study questionnaire. Exposed participants had been in contact with someone with a PCR-confirmed or clinician-diagnosed COVID-19 case within 2 weeks of study entry. Mobile phlebotomists in the prospective study collected whole blood, serum and a nasopharyngeal or oropharyngeal swab from every participant. Additional blood draws and questionnaires over an approximately two-month period could optionally be provided by prospective study participants. Before DNA extraction, blood samples from the prospective study were shipped at room temperature or frozen.

This sequence was found in a woman between 25 and 40 years old who had been exposed to COVID-19. The rearrangement combines TRBV7-9 with TRBJ1-1; TRBD1 might be the D gene, on 6 matching bases. Material: PBMCs or T cells enriched from blood (not recorded which). The DNA reads as follows: TGTGCCAGCAGCTTACGGGGGGCGTCGGTTCCTGAAGCTTTCTTT. This translates into CASSLRGASVPEAFF.